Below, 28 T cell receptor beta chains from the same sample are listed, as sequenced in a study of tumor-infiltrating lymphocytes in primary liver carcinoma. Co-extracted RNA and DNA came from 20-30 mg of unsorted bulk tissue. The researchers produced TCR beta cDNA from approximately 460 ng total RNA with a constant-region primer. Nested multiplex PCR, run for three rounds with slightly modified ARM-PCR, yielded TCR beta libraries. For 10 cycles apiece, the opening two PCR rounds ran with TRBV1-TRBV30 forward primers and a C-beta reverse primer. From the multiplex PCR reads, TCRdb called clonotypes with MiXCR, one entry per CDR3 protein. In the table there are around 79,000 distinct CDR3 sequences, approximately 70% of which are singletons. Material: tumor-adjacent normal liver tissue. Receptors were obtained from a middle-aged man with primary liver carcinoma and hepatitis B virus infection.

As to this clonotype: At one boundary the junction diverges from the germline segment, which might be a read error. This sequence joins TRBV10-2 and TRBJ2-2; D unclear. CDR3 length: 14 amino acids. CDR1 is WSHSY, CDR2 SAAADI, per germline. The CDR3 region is CASSYLHGTGELFF. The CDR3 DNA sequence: TGCGCTAGCAGTTACCTACATGGGACCGGGGAGCTGTTTTTT.

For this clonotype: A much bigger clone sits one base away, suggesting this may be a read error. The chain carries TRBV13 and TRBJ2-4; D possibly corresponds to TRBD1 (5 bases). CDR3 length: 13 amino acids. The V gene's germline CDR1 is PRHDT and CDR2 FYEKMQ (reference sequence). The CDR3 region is CASSLGTGNIRYF. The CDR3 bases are TGTGCCAGCAGCTTAGGTACAGGAAACATTCGGTACTTC.

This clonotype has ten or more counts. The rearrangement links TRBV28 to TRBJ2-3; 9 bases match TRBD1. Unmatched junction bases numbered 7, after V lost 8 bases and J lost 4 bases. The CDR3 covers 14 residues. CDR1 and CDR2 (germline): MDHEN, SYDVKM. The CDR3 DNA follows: TGTGCCAGCGCGGGACAGGGTGGAGCAGATACGCAGTATTTT. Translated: CASAGQGGADTQYF.

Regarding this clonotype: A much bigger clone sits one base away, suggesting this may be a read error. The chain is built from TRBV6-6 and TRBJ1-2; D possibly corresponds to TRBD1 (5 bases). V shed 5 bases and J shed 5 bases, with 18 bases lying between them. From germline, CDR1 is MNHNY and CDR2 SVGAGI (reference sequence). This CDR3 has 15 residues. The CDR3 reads CASSRGMDTQYGYTF. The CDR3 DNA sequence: TGTGCCAGCAGTCGTGGAATGGACACTCAGTATGGCTACACCTTC.

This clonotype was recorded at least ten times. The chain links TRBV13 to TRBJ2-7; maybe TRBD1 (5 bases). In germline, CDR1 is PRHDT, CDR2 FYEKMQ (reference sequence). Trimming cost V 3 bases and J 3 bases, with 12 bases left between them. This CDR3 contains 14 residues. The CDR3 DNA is TGTGCCAGCAGCTTTGGCAGGGCTAGCTACGAGCAGTACTTC. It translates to CASSFGRASYEQYF.

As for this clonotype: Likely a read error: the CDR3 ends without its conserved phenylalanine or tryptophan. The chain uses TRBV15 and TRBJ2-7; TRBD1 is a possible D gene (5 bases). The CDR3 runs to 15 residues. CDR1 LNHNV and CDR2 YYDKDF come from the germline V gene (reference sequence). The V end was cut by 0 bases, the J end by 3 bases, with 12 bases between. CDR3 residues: CATSREDNYLYEQYI. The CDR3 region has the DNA TGTGCCACCAGCAGAGAGGACAATTACCTCTACGAGCAGTACATA.

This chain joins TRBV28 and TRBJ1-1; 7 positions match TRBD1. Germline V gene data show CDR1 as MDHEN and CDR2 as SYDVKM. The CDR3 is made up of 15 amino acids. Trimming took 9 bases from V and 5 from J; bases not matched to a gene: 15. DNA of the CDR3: TGTGCCAGTAGTGCCCGGAGGGGACAGTATACTGAAGCTTTCTTT. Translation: CASSARRGQYTEAFF.

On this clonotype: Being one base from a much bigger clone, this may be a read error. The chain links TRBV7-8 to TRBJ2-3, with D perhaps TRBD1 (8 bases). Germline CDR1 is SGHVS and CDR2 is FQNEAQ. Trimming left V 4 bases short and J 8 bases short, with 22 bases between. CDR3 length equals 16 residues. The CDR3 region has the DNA TGTGCCAGCAGCTCAACAGGGGGGGGATATTCGGGTACGCAGTATTTT. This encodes CASSSTGGGYSGTQYF. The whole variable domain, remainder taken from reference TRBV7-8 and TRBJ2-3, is GAGVSQSPRYKVAKRGQDVALRCDPISGHVSLFWYQQALGQGPEFLTYFQNEAQLDKSGLPSDRFFAERPEGSVSTLKIQRTQQEDSAVYLCASSSTGGGYSGTQYFGPGTRLTVL.

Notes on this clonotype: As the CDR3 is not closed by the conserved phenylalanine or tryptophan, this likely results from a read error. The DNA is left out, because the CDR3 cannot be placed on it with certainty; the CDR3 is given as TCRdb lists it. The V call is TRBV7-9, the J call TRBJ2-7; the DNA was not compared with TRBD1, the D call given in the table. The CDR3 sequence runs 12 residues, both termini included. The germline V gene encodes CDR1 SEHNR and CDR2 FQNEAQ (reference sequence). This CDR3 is CASSWTDYEQHS.

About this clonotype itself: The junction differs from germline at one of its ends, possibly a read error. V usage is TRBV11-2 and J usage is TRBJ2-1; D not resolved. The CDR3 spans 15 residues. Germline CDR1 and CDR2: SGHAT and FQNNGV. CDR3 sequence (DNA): TGTGCCATCAGCGACCCCCTAGGGTACTACAATGAGCAATTCTTC. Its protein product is CAISDPLGYYNEQFF.

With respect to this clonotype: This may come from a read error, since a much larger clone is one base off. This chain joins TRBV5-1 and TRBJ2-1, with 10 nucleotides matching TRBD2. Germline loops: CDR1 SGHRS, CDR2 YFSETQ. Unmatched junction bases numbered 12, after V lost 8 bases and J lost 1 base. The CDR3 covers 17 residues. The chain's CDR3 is CASSVLAGSRSYNEQFF. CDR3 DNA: TGCGCCAGTTCGGTACTAGCGGGATCGAGGTCCTACAATGAGCAGTTCTTC.

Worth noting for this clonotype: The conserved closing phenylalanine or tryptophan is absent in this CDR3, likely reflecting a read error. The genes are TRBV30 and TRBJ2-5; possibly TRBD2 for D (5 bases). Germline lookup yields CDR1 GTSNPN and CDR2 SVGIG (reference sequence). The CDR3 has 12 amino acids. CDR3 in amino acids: CAWSEMREIQYI. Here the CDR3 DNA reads TGCGCCTGGAGTGAAATGAGGGAGATCCAGTACATC.

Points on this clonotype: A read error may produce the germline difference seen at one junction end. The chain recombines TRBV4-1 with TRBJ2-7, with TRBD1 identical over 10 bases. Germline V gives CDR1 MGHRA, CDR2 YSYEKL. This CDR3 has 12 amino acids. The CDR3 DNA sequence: TGCGCCAGCAAGGGGACAGGGGAAGAGCTGTACTTC. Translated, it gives CASKGTGEELYF.

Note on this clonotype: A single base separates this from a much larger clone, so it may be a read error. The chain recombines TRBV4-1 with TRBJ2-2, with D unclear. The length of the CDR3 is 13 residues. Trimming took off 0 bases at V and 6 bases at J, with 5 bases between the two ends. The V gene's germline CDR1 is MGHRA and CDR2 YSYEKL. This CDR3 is CASSQENAGELFF. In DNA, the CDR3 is TGCGCCAGCAGCCAAGAAAACGCCGGGGAGCTGTTTTTT.

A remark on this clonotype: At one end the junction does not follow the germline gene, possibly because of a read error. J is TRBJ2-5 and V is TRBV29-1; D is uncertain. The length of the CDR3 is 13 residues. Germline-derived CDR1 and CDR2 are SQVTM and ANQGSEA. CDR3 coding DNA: TGCAGCGTTAAGTGGTCGGTGGCAGAGACACAGTATTTC. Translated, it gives CSVKWSVAETQYF.

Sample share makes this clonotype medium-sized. CDR3 residues: CASSQGVVLADTQYF. The CDR3 bases are TGCGCCAGCAGCCAAGGAGTCGTCTTAGCAGATACGCAGTATTTT. The chain joins TRBV4-3 to TRBJ2-3; D is unresolved. The CDR3 extends over 15 amino acids. V was trimmed by 1 base and J by 4 bases, leaving 12 bases between them. Germline CDR1 LGHNA, CDR2 YSLEER.

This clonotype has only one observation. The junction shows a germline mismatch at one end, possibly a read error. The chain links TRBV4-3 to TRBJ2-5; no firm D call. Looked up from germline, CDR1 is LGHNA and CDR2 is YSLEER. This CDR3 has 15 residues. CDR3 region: CASSQDPATQETQYF. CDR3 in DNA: TGTGCCAGCAGCCAAGATCCGGCTACTCAAGAGACCCAGTACTTC.

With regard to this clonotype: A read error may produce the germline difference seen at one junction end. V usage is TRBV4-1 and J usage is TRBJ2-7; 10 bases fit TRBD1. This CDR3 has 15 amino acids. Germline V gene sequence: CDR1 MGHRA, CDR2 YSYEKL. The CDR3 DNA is TGCACCAGCAGCCATGCCGGGACAGGGGTCTACGAGCAGTACTTC. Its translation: CTSSHAGTGVYEQYF.

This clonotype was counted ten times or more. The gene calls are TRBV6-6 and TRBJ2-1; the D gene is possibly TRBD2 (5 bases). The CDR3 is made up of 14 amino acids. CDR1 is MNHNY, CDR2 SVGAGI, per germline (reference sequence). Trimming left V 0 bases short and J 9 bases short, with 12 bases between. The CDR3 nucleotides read TGTGCCAGCAGTTACTCGGCCCTAGCCCCTGAGCAGTTCTTC. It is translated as CASSYSALAPEQFF.

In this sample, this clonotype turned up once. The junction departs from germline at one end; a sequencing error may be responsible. The CDR3 reads CASSPGQGAKEYNEQFF. The CDR3 nucleotides read TGTGCCAGCAGCCCCGGACAGGGGGCAAAAGAGTACAATGAGCAGTTCTTC. The rearrangement uses TRBV4-1 and TRBJ2-1; 11 bases match TRBD1. The CDR3 spans 17 residues. The germline gives CDR1 MGHRA, CDR2 YSYEKL.

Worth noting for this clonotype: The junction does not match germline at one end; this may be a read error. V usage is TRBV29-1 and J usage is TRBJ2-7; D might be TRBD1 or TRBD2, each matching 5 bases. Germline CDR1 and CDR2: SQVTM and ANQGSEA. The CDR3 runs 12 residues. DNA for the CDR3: TGCAGTGTTGAGATTGGGGCGGGCGAGCTGTACTTC. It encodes CSVEIGAGELYF.

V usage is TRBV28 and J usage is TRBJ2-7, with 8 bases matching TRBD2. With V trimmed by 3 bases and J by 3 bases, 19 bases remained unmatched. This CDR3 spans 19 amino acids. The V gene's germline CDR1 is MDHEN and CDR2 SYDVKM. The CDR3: CASSFFGLAGGRVFYEQYF. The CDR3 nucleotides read TGTGCCAGCAGTTTTTTCGGACTAGCAGGAGGGCGAGTCTTCTACGAGCAGTACTTC.

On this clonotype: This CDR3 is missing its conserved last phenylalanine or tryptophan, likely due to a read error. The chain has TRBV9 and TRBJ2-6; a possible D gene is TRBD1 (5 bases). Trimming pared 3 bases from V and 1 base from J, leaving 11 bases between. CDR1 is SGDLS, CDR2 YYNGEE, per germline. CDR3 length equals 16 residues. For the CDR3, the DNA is TGTGCCAGCAGCGGGCACCAGGGATCTGGGGCCAACGTCCTGACTTTA. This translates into CASSGHQGSGANVLTL.

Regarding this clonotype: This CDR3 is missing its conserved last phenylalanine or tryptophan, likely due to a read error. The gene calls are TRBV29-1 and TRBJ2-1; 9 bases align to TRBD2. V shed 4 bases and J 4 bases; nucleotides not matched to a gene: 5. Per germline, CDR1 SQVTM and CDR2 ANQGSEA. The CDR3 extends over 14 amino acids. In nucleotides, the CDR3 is TGCAGCGTTGGGACTAGCGACGGATACAATGAGCAGTTCTTA. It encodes CSVGTSDGYNEQFL.

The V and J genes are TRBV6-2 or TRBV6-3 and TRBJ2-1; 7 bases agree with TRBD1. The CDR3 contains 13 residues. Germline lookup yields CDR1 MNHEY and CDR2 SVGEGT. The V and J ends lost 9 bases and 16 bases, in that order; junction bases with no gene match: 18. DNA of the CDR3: TGTGCCAGACGAATTTACAGGGGCGATGAGAAATTCTTC. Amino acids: CARRIYRGDEKFF.

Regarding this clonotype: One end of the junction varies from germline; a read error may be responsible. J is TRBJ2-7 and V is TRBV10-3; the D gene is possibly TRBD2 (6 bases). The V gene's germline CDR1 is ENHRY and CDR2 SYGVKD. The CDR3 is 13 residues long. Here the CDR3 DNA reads TGTGCCATCAGTGGGCCGGGAGAACACGAGCACTACTTC. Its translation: CAISGPGEHEHYF.

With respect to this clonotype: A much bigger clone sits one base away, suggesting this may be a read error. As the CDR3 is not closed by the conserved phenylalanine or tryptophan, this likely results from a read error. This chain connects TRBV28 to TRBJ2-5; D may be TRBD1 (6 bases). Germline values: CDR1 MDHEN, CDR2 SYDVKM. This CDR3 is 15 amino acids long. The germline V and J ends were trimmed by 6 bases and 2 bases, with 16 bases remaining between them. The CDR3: CASSINGRGQETQYY. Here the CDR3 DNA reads TGTGCCAGCAGCATAAACGGCAGGGGACAAGAGACCCAGTACTAC.

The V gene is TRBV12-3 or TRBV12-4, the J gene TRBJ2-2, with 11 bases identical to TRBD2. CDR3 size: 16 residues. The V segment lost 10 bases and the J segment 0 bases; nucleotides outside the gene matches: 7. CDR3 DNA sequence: TGTGCCACATCCATGACTAGCGGGACGAACACCGGGGAGCTGTTTTTT. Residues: CATSMTSGTNTGELFF.